This T cell receptor beta chain was captured in a study of cytomegalovirus exposure and HLA in healthy donors. On this clone itself: The antigen is unknown.

The CDR3 length is 15 residues. V was clipped by 6 bases and J by 4 bases; unmatched bases: 7. Germline V gives CDR1 MNHEY, CDR2 SVGAGI. Study-wide findings and caveats: Cytomegalovirus status, reportedly, was diagnosed with high specificity and sensitivity by the classifier. First-cohort TCR clusters were later found to tend to co-occur in the 90 to 150 validation repertoires. There were a few CMV-associated chains whose specificity for CMV antigens was confirmed in vitro. Researchers counted 180 or so TCR beta chains as cytomegalovirus-associated.

Assay: immunoSEQ multiplex PCR; the TCRdb copy retains only in-frame clones and omits some. The table includes roughly 79,000 clones, 85% to 95% detected once. V usage is TRBV6-5 and J usage is TRBJ1-5, with TRBD1 matching 9 bases. The sequenced sample consisted of PBMCs. The clonotype was recovered from a man in his late teens or twenties in good health and CMV-seronegative. CDR3 nucleotides: TGTGCCAGCAGGCGGTGGGGACAGGGAAATCAGCCCCAGCATTTT. Its translation: CASRRWGQGNQPQHF.